The clone carrying this T cell receptor (beta chain) was found many times. The antigen is unknown. These data are taken from a study of T cell repertoires in cytomegalovirus infection. Broader study findings: The ex vivo response was dominated by HLA-C-restricted CMV-specific TCR beta clonotypes.

MiXCR, run by TCRdb on the reads, gives a single entry per CDR3 protein. In the table there are about 490,000 distinct CDR3 sequences, 11% of which are singletons. The receptor was derived from a human donor in good health (CMV status not recorded). Some clones in this sample may be carry-over from other donors' samples. The specimen was PBMCs.

The CDR3 region has the DNA TGTGCCAGCAGTATCAAAGCGGGAGTCGAACAGTACTTC. Protein: CASSIKAGVEQYF. V gene TRBV12-3 or TRBV12-4 combines with J gene TRBJ2-7, with 8 bases identical to TRBD2. V lost 5 bases, J lost 10 bases, and 10 bases stayed unmatched. The length of the CDR3 is 13 residues.